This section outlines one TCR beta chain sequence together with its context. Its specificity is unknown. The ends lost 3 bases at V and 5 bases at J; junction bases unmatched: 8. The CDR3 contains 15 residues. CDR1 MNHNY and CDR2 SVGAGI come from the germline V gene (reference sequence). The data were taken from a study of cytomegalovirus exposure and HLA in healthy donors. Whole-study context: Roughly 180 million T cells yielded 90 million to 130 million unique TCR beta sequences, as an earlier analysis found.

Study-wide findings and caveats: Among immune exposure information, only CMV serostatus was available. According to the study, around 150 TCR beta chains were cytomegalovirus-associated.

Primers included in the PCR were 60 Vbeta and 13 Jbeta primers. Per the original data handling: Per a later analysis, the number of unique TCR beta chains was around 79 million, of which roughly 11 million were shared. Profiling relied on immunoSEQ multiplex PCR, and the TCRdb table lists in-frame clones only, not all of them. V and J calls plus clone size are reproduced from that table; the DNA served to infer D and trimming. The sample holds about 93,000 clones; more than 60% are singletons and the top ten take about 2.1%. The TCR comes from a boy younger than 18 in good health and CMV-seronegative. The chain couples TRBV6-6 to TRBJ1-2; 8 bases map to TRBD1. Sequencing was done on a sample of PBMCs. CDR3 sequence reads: CASSYLGTGIYGYTF. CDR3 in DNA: TGTGCCAGCAGTTATCTGGGGACAGGAATATATGGCTACACCTTC.